Listed below are T cell receptor beta chains from one sample, sequenced in a study of T cell changes during pregnancy in multiple sclerosis. The protocol was immunoSEQ multiplex PCR, while the TCRdb copy is restricted to in-frame clones and leaves out a portion. The top ten clones hold 0.8% to 1% of a sample with around 80,000 clones, approximately 95% of them seen once. The sample in question was peripheral blood, obtained in the second trimester of pregnancy. The receptors were sampled from a female donor in good health, enrolled as a control in a pregnancy study. Both conserved end residues are part of each CDR3. A D gene is named only where the DNA matches it firmly. Clone size is stated in some rows and not others, as once, few, many or a class when expanded.

v_call,j_call,clone_size,d_call,cdr3_aa,cdr3_nt
TRBV11-2,TRBJ2-1,.,TRBD1,CASSSTTGGNEQFF,TGTGCCAGCAGCTCCACGACAGGGGGCAATGAGCAGTTCTTC
TRBV6-6,TRBJ2-5,.,.,CASSYSFEGGEETQYF,TGTGCCAGCAGTTACTCGTTTGAGGGCGGGGAAGAGACCCAGTACTTC
TRBV29-1,TRBJ2-5,once,.,CSVVGATVETQYF,TGCAGCGTTGTGGGGGCTACCGTAGAAACCCAGTACTTC
TRBV4-1,TRBJ2-5,.,TRBD2,CASSQPGLARETQYF,TGCGCCAGCAGCCAACCGGGACTAGCTCGAGAGACCCAGTACTTC
TRBV5-1,TRBJ1-4,once,.,CASSLEGATNEKLFF,TGCGCCAGCAGCTTGGAGGGGGCAACTAATGAAAAACTGTTTTTT
TRBV5-6,TRBJ2-7,.,TRBD1,CASSPLRGQGWSEQYF,TGTGCCAGCAGCCCATTGAGGGGACAGGGGTGGAGCGAGCAGTACTTC
TRBV12-2,TRBJ2-2,.,.,CASRLRVAGGPGELFF,TGTGCAAGTCGCTTAAGGGTAGCGGGAGGCCCCGGGGAGCTGTTTTTT
TRBV7-9,TRBJ1-1,once,TRBD1,CASSRQRQGMNTEAFF,TGTGCCAGCAGCCGGCAACGACAGGGGATGAACACTGAAGCTTTCTTT
TRBV29-1,TRBJ1-2,.,.,CSVAPTGLGGYTF,TGCAGCGTTGCCCCTACAGGGCTTGGGGGCTACACCTTC
TRBV9,TRBJ1-2,.,.,CASSVNTGSPGYTF,TGTGCCAGCAGCGTAAACACAGGGTCGCCTGGCTACACCTTC
TRBV18,TRBJ1-2,.,.,CASSPRDTGANYGYTF,TGTGCCAGCTCACCAAGGGACACCGGAGCTAACTATGGCTACACCTTC
TRBV6-6,TRBJ1-5,.,TRBD1,CATKFVGQGDQPQHF,TGTGCCACCAAATTCGTGGGACAGGGCGACCAGCCCCAGCATTTT
TRBV27,TRBJ2-7,.,TRBD2,CASSFTSDYEQYF,TGTGCCAGCAGTTTTACTAGCGACTACGAGCAGTACTTC
TRBV15,TRBJ1-4,.,.,CATSFPLAGINEKLFF,TGTGCCACCAGCTTCCCGTTGGCAGGGATTAATGAAAAACTGTTTTTT
TRBV5-1,TRBJ2-5,.,TRBD1,CASSPGTGARETQYF,TGCGCCAGCAGCCCCGGGACAGGGGCTCGGGAGACCCAGTACTTC
TRBV28,TRBJ2-3,.,TRBD2,CASSLSTSGATSTDTQYF,TGTGCCAGCAGTTTGTCGACTAGCGGGGCAACTAGCACAGATACGCAGTATTTT
TRBV5-1,TRBJ2-7,.,TRBD2,CASSWASGSSYEQYF,TGCGCCAGCAGCTGGGCTAGCGGGTCTTCCTACGAGCAGTACTTC
TRBV2,TRBJ2-1,.,TRBD2,CASSSSGRANNEQFF,TGTGCCAGCAGCAGTAGCGGGAGAGCAAACAATGAGCAGTTCTTC
TRBV27,TRBJ1-4,.,.,CASSPLRRGQGGEKLFF,TGTGCCAGCAGTCCCCTACGGCGTGGGCAGGGAGGGGAAAAACTGTTTTTT
TRBV6-1,TRBJ2-3,.,TRBD1,CASSEFRTGGPDTQYF,TGTGCCAGCAGTGAATTTCGGACAGGGGGCCCAGATACGCAGTATTTT
TRBV7-2,TRBJ1-5,.,.,CASSAGGGFNQPQHF,TGTGCCAGCAGCGCCGGGGGGGGCTTCAATCAGCCCCAGCATTTT
TRBV12-5,TRBJ2-1,.,TRBD2,CASGTGLAEYNEQFF,TGTGCTAGTGGAACCGGACTAGCGGAATACAATGAGCAGTTCTTC
TRBV5-1,TRBJ2-1,.,.,CASSLIAQTSSYNEQFF,TGCGCCAGCAGCCTGATAGCGCAAACCAGCTCCTACAATGAGCAGTTCTTC
TRBV28,TRBJ2-3,.,.,CASSLFPGPLASTDTQYF,TGTGCCAGCAGTTTATTCCCAGGGCCCCTTGCTAGCACAGATACGCAGTATTTT
TRBV11-2,TRBJ1-1,.,.,CASSSGRNTEAFF,TGTGCCAGCAGCTCCGGGAGAAACACTGAAGCTTTCTTT
TRBV18,TRBJ2-7,.,TRBD1,CASSPRDRAHEQYF,TGTGCCAGCTCACCCCGGGACAGGGCCCACGAGCAGTACTTC
TRBV19,TRBJ1-5,once,TRBD1,CASTPGQDFNQPQHF,TGTGCCAGTACCCCGGGACAGGATTTCAATCAGCCCCAGCATTTT
TRBV5-5,TRBJ2-5,.,TRBD1,CASSPLQGATGETQYF,TGTGCCAGCAGCCCTCTCCAGGGGGCGACCGGAGAGACCCAGTACTTC
TRBV15,TRBJ2-1,.,.,CATSRDSQAPNEQFF,TGTGCCACCAGCAGAGATTCCCAAGCACCCAATGAGCAGTTCTTC
TRBV29-1,TRBJ2-1,.,.,CSVYLLGPFNEQFF,TGCAGCGTTTACCTCCTGGGCCCTTTCAATGAGCAGTTCTTC
TRBV28,TRBJ2-4,once,TRBD1,CASRGTGETNIQYF,TGTGCCAGCAGGGGGACAGGCGAGACAAACATTCAGTACTTC
TRBV2,TRBJ2-2,.,.,CASRVQGSGELFF,TGTGCCAGCAGGGTCCAGGGCTCCGGGGAGCTGTTTTTT
TRBV4-1,TRBJ2-7,.,.,CASSQARTSSYEQYF,TGCGCCAGCAGCCAAGCCCGGACAAGTTCCTACGAGCAGTACTTC
TRBV19,TRBJ1-5,once,.,CASSFTENQPQHF,TGTGCCAGTAGTTTCACAGAAAATCAGCCCCAGCATTTT
TRBV5-1,TRBJ2-7,.,TRBD2,CASSLTSGRAVEQYF,TGCGCCAGCAGCCTGACTAGCGGGAGGGCCGTAGAGCAGTACTTC
TRBV5-1,TRBJ1-5,once,TRBD1,CASSLGDRNQPQHF,TGCGCCAGCAGCTTGGGGGACAGAAATCAGCCCCAGCATTTT
TRBV7-2,TRBJ1-5,.,.,CASSLTVRQPQHF,TGTGCCAGCAGCTTAACGGTACGGCAGCCCCAGCATTTT
TRBV5-1,TRBJ2-1,.,TRBD2,CASKRDRGNEQFF,TGCGCCAGCAAGCGGGACCGAGGGAATGAGCAGTTCTTC
TRBV27,TRBJ2-2,.,TRBD2,CASSFIAGALTGELFF,TGTGCCAGCAGTTTCATAGCGGGAGCCTTGACCGGGGAGCTGTTTTTT
TRBV6-5,TRBJ1-5,.,.,CASSKEQGNQPQHF,TGTGCCAGCAGCAAAGAACAGGGTAATCAGCCCCAGCATTTT